This T cell receptor (beta chain) derives from a study of cytomegalovirus exposure and HLA in healthy donors. Germline V gene sequence: CDR1 SGHNT, CDR2 YYREEE (reference sequence). The CDR3 spans 14 residues. Trimming pared 3 bases from V and 4 bases from J, leaving 11 bases between. The PCR was carried out with 60 Vbeta primers and 13 Jbeta primers. Only in-frame clones appear in the TCRdb table, and some are missing; sequencing was by immunoSEQ multiplex PCR. The sample holds some 190,000 clones; around 87% are singletons and the top ten take around 1.5%. The TCR comes from a woman between 18 and 29 years old in good health and CMV-seronegative. This sequence joins TRBV5-4 and TRBJ1-3; D is undetermined. The material sequenced was PBMCs. Here the CDR3 reads CASSSPFAGNTIYF. The CDR3 DNA reads as TGTGCCAGCAGCTCCCCCTTTGCGGGAAACACCATATATTTT. The full variable domain, completed using reference TRBV5-4 and TRBJ1-3, is ETGVTQSPTHLIKTRGQQVTLRCSSQSGHNTVSWYQQALGQGPQFIFQYYREEENGRGNFPPRFSGLQFPNYSSELNVNALELDDSALYLCASSSPFAGNTIYFGEGSWLTVV.